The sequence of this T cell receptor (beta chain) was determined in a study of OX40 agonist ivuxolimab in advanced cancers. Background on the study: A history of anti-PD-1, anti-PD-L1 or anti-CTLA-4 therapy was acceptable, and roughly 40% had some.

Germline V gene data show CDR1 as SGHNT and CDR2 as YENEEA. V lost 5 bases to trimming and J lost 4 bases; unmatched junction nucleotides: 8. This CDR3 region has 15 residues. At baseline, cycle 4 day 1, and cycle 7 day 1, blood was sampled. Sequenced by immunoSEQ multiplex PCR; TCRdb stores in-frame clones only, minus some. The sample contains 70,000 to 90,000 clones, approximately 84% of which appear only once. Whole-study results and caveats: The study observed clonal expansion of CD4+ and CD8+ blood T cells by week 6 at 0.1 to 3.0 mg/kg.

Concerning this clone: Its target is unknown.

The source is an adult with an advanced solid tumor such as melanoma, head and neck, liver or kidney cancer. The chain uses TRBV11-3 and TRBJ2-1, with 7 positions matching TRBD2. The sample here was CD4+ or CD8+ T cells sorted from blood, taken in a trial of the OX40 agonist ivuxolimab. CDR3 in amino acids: CASSPRGTNYNEQFF. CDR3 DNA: TGTGCCAGCAGCCCGCGGGGGACCAATTACAATGAGCAGTTCTTC.